This entry features one TCR beta chain sequence. This record belongs to a study of blood T cell repertoires in COVID-19. The CDR3 is made up of 14 amino acids. Germline CDR1 and CDR2: SNHLY and FYNNEI. V lost 3 bases, J lost 6 bases, and 11 bases lay in between. Sequencing used immunoSEQ multiplex PCR; TCRdb keeps in-frame clones, though not all of them. This table holds 90,000 or so clones, around 90% found once. Material for sequencing was peripheral blood. This chain links TRBV2 with TRBJ2-2; possibly TRBD1 for D (5 bases). The receptor comes from a man between 60 and 70 years old with COVID-19, enrolled during active disease. Here the CDR3 DNA reads TGTGCCAGCAGTGACGGCAGGGAAGCCGGGGAGCTGTTTTTT. Protein: CASSDGREAGELFF. Full variable domain (remainder filled in from reference TRBV2 and TRBJ2-2): EPEVTQTPSHQVTQMGQEVILRCVPISNHLYFYWYRQILGQKVEFLVSFYNNEISEKSEIFDDQFSVERPDGSNFTLKIRSTKLEDSAMYFCASSDGREAGELFFGEGSRLTVL.